The entry that follows covers one T cell receptor beta chain sequence. One junction end disagrees with the germline gene, perhaps due to a read error. This CDR3 contains 14 residues. Germline V CDR1 and CDR2: MDHEN, SYDVKM. Participants, patients aged 18 to 65, had newly diagnosed hyperthyroidism with a duration under 2 months. Diagnosis relied on clinical symptoms, serum thyroxine and TRAb, thyroid ultrasound and orbital computed tomography. Source material for PBMCs was over 8 ml fresh peripheral blood. The data originate from a study of T cells in Graves' hyperthyroidism and ophthalmopathy. TCR beta CDR3 region amplification was performed from RNA transcripts. During a first-round RT-PCR of the TCR CDR3, the HTBI primer set was used. MiXCR was run by TCRdb on the multiplex PCR reads, yielding one entry per CDR3 protein. This sample has around 250,000 distinct CDR3 sequences, with 14% to 15% found just once.

The V and J genes are TRBV28 and TRBJ2-1, with a weak D call TRBD2 (5 bases). The sequencing sample was made of blood. This clonotype was obtained from a woman aged 40-49 years with Graves' hyperthyroidism that later progressed to Graves' ophthalmopathy. The CDR3 nucleotides are TGTGCCAGCGGTTTGGACGGGGTCTACAATGAGCAGTTCTTC. This codes for CASGLDGVYNEQFF. Full variable domain (rest looked up from reference TRBV28 and TRBJ2-1): DVKVTQSSRYLVKRTGEKVFLECVQDMDHENMFWYRQDPGLGLRLIYFSYDVKMKEKGDIPEGYSVSREKKERFSLILESASTNQTSMYLCASGLDGVYNEQFFGPGTRLTVL.